The TCR beta chain described here comes from a study of cytomegalovirus exposure and HLA in healthy donors. Study conclusions and caveats: Analysis was carried out at a later point, and it linked a missense DCLRE1C variant to TCR beta V- and J-gene trimming. Altogether, 164 TCR beta chains were recorded as cytomegalovirus-associated. Earlier analysis found most TCR beta V segments productive about 87% or about 30% of the time. On later analysis, the bulk of CMV-associated TCR beta chains appeared to be HLA-restricted.

PCR employed 60 Vbeta and 13 Jbeta primers. Profiling relied on immunoSEQ multiplex PCR, and the TCRdb table lists in-frame clones only, not all of them. The table includes about 6,800 clones, 51% detected once. About this clone itself: Its antigen is as yet unknown.

Germline CDR1 and CDR2: SQVTM and ANQGSEA. V shed 7 bases and J shed 2 bases, with 19 bases lying between them. There are 15 residues in the CDR3. The V and J genes are TRBV29-1 and TRBJ2-3, with a tentative D call TRBD2 (5 bases). This clonotype originated in a man aged 25-40 years in good health and CMV-seropositive. The sequencing sample was made of PBMCs. Written as DNA, the CDR3 is TGCAGCGAAGAGGCACTAGGGCACCCCACAGATACGCAGTATTTT. This sequence encodes CSEEALGHPTDTQYF.